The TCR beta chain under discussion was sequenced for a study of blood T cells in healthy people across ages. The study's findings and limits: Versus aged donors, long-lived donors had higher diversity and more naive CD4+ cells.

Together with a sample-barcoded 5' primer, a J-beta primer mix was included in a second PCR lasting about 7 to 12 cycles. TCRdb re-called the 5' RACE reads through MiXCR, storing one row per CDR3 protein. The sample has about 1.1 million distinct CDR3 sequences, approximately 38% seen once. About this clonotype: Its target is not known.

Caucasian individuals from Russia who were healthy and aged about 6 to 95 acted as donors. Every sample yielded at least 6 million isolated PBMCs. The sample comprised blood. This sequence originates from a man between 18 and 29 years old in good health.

CDR3 in DNA: TGCAGTGCTACGAAAACAGGGATTTTGAATGAGCAGTACTTC. Encoded protein: CSATKTGILNEQYF. The chain recombines TRBV20-1 with TRBJ2-7; weak D call: TRBD1 (6 bases). V lost 4 bases and J lost 7, with 20 bases in between. The germline V gene encodes CDR1 DFQATT and CDR2 SNEGSKA (reference sequence). The CDR3 is made up of 14 amino acids.